These 26 T cell receptor beta chains originate from one sample sequenced in a study of T cell repertoires in cytomegalovirus infection. TCRdb reprocessed the reads via MiXCR and lists one record per CDR3 protein. Of around 130,000 distinct CDR3 sequences in the sample, more than 20% are singletons; the top ten hold about 37%. These TCRs' antigens remain unknown. Sequenced: PBMCs, sequenced either directly or after in vitro stimulation (not recorded which). These receptors were collected from a human donor in good health (CMV status not recorded). Some clones in this sample may be carry-over from other donors' samples.

This clonotype was observed many times. The chain joins TRBV6-2 or TRBV6-3 to TRBJ2-1, with 10 bases matching TRBD2. From germline, CDR1 is MNHEY and CDR2 SVGEGT. The CDR3 has 17 residues. With 7 bases clipped from V and 4 bases from J, the junction kept 13 bases outside the gene matches. CDR3 nucleotide sequence: TGTGCCAGCAAGGGGGACGGTAGCGGGAGGACATACAATGAGCAGTTCTTC. The encoded protein is CASKGDGSGRTYNEQFF.

In this sample, this clonotype turned up a few times. The genes are TRBV20-1 and TRBJ1-6; the match to TRBD1 covers 7 bases. The V gene's germline CDR1 is DFQATT and CDR2 SNEGSKA (reference sequence). Germline trimming cut 0 bases from V and 7 bases from J; bases unmatched to any gene: 6. The CDR3 totals 15 residues. CDR3 nucleotides: TGCAGTGCTAGAGATAGCGGCAGGGGGAATTCACCCCTCCACTTT. The encoded protein is CSARDSGRGNSPLHF.

A single count supports this clonotype. An end of the junction does not agree with germline; a read error may underlie this. This chain joins TRBV19 and TRBJ2-1, with 10 bases that match TRBD2. Germline V gene lookup returns CDR1 LNHDA and CDR2 SQIVND (reference sequence). The CDR3 totals 14 residues. The CDR3 protein is CASSKGLAALKQSF. CDR3 DNA: TGTGCCAGTAGTAAAGGACTAGCGGCGCTTAAGCAGTCCTTC.

CDR3 DNA: TGTGCCAGTAGTCCCCGGGTGGCGGCGGCGAACACTGAAGCTTTCTTT. It codes for CASSPRVAAANTEAFF. This chain links TRBV19 with TRBJ1-1, with unresolved D. V gave up 5 bases and J gave up 1 base, with 17 bases separating them. The CDR3 is 16 residues long. Germline V gene sequence: CDR1 LNHDA, CDR2 SQIVND (reference sequence). Full variable domain (rest looked up from reference TRBV19 and TRBJ1-1): DGGITQSPKYLFRKEGQNVTLSCEQNLNHDAMYWYRQDPGQGLRLIYYSQIVNDFQKGDIAEGYSVSREKKESFPLTVTSAQKNPTAFYLCASSPRVAAANTEAFFGQGTRLTVV.

V gene TRBV20-1 combines with J gene TRBJ1-1; maybe TRBD1 (5 bases). The germline gives CDR1 DFQATT, CDR2 SNEGSKA (reference sequence). This CDR3 has 14 amino acids. Deletions cut 5 bases from V and 0 bases from J, with 13 bases between. CDR3 sequence (DNA): TGCAGTGCTGCCCAAGGGGCGATGAACACTGAAGCTTTCTTT. It translates to CSAAQGAMNTEAFF.

This clonotype was observed a handful of times. The J gene is TRBJ2-1, the V gene TRBV7-4; D unclear. CDR1 and CDR2 from the germline V gene are SGHVT and SQSDAQ. V was pared by 1 base and J by 4 bases, with 14 bases between. The CDR3 has 16 amino acids. The CDR3 loop is CASSLGPGIGYNEQFF. DNA for the CDR3: TGTGCCAGCAGCTTAGGCCCAGGCATCGGGTACAATGAGCAGTTCTTC.

V usage is TRBV2 and J usage is TRBJ1-1; D might be TRBD1 (6 bases). V shed 9 bases and J shed 0 bases, with 17 bases lying between them. The V gene's germline CDR1 is SNHLY and CDR2 FYNNEI. The CDR3 is made up of 15 amino acids. The chain's CDR3 is CARGGGIGMNTEAFF. The CDR3 bases are TGTGCCAGGGGAGGGGGGATTGGGATGAACACTGAAGCTTTCTTT.

This clonotype turned up a few times. The chain joins TRBV4-1 to TRBJ2-7; TRBD2 matches 9 bases. This CDR3 region has 15 residues. V dropped 4 bases and J dropped 7; count of bases not matched to a gene: 11. CDR1 is MGHRA, CDR2 YSYEKL, per germline. The chain's CDR3 is CASSRGRESVEEQYV. The CDR3 coding sequence is TGCGCCAGCAGCCGCGGGAGGGAGTCCGTTGAGGAGCAGTACGTC.

This clonotype was counted only a few times. The genes are TRBV20-1 and TRBJ2-6, with D hard to call. This CDR3 is 15 amino acids long. The germline V and J ends were trimmed by 3 bases and 0 bases, with 9 bases remaining between them. Looked up from germline, CDR1 is DFQATT and CDR2 is SNEGSKA (reference sequence). CDR3 sequence: CSASPLSSGANVLTF. In nucleotides, the CDR3 is TGCAGTGCTAGTCCATTAAGCTCTGGGGCCAACGTCCTGACTTTC.

This clonotype was observed a few times. The chain employs TRBV5-1 and TRBJ2-5; 7 nucleotides line up with TRBD1. After removal of 0 bases from V and 4 bases from J, the junction contained 3 bases not matched to a gene. Germline lookup yields CDR1 SGHRS and CDR2 YFSETQ. The CDR3 is 14 amino acids. In nucleotides, the CDR3 is TGCGCCAGCAGCTTGGACTACAGGGGAGAGACCCAGTACTTC. Protein: CASSLDYRGETQYF.

The rearrangement joins TRBV9 to TRBJ1-2; D is ambiguous. The CDR3 totals 14 residues. Per germline, CDR1 SGDLS and CDR2 YYNGEE. Trimming took off 0 bases at V and 5 bases at J, with 11 bases between the two ends. The CDR3 region has the DNA TGTGCCAGCAGCGTAGGAACGGCACTTTATGGCTACACCTTC. Translating it yields CASSVGTALYGYTF. The whole variable domain, filled in from reference TRBV9 and TRBJ1-2, reads DSGVTQTPKHLITATGQRVTLRCSPRSGDLSVYWYQQSLDQGLQFLIQYYNGEERAKGNILERFSAQQFPDLHSELNLSSLELGDSALYFCASSVGTALYGYTFGSGTRLTVV.

This clonotype has only a few counts. The rearrangement joins TRBV29-1 to TRBJ2-5; D is undetermined. Germline lookup yields CDR1 SQVTM and CDR2 ANQGSEA. Trimming took off 6 bases at V and 5 bases at J, with 10 bases between the two ends. This CDR3 region has 11 residues. The CDR3 reads CSVTVSETQYF. The CDR3 DNA sequence: TGCAGCGTCACGGTATCGGAGACCCAGTACTTC.

The CDR3 DNA reads as TGTGCCAGCAGCTTGGAAGCAGGGGAGGGGACCCAGTACTTC. Protein: CASSLEAGEGTQYF. The V call is TRBV5-6, the J call TRBJ2-5; D is possibly TRBD2 (7 bases). This CDR3 contains 14 residues. Germline V gene data show CDR1 as SGHDT and CDR2 as YYEEEE. V shed 0 bases and J shed 7 bases, with 13 bases lying between them.

This clonotype is medium-sized (0.01 to 0.1%) in the sample. The V gene is TRBV4-1, the J gene TRBJ2-7; D may be TRBD1 (5 bases). The CDR3 runs 14 residues. Deletions cut 3 bases from V and 0 bases from J, with 9 bases between. CDR1 is MGHRA and CDR2 is YSYEKL in the germline V gene. CDR3 residues: CASSQTVSSYEQYF. In DNA form, the CDR3 reads TGCGCCAGCAGCCAGACAGTGAGCTCCTACGAGCAGTACTTC.

Turning to this clonotype: A much bigger clone sits one base away, suggesting this may be a read error. The rearrangement links TRBV7-2 to TRBJ2-5, with D perhaps TRBD2 (6 bases). Germline CDR1 is SGHTA and CDR2 is FQGNSA. The CDR3 has 13 residues. The V and J ends lost 4 bases and 5 bases respectively, with 11 bases between them. The CDR3 reads CASSWDLVETQYF. The DNA for the CDR3 is TGTGCCAGCAGCTGGGACTTGGTCGAGACCCAGTACTTC.

In regard to this clonotype: This may come from a read error, since a much larger clone is one base off. This chain connects TRBV7-9 to TRBJ2-1, with TRBD1 as a possible D gene (6 bases). CDR1 and CDR2 from the germline V gene are SEHNR and FQNEAQ (reference sequence). This CDR3 has 12 residues. DNA of the CDR3: TGTGTCAGCAGCTTACAGGGCCGCGAGCAGTTCTTC. It codes for CVSSLQGREQFF.

This sequence joins TRBV7-2 and TRBJ1-6; no definite D call. This CDR3 region has 14 residues. CDR1 is SGHTA and CDR2 is FQGNSA in the germline V gene. V dropped 0 bases and J dropped 5 bases, with 5 bases sitting between them. The CDR3 loop is CASSLAGNNSPLHF. The CDR3 DNA follows: TGTGCCAGCAGCTTAGCAGGGAATAATTCACCCCTCCACTTT.

The rearrangement joins TRBV11-2 to TRBJ2-2, with 9 bases aligning to TRBD2. In germline, CDR1 is SGHAT, CDR2 FQNNGV. V trimming: 3 bases; J trimming: 5 bases; junction bases outside the gene matches: 4. CDR3 length equals 15 residues. The CDR3 DNA reads TGTGCCAGCAGCTTGACTAGCGGAGATACCGGGGAGCTGTTTTTT. Translating it yields CASSLTSGDTGELFF.

In this sample, this clonotype turned up a few times. This chain joins TRBV6-2 or TRBV6-3 and TRBJ2-7, with 8 bases identical to TRBD2. After removal of 0 bases from V and 0 bases from J, the junction contained 7 bases not matched to a gene. The CDR3 contains 17 residues. Per germline, CDR1 MNHEY and CDR2 SVGEGT. CDR3 in amino acids: CASSYSIERGSSYEQYF. The CDR3 bases are TGTGCCAGCAGTTACTCGATCGAGCGGGGGAGCTCCTACGAGCAGTACTTC.

The chain carries TRBV30 and TRBJ1-2, with D perhaps matching TRBD1 (5 bases). The germline gives CDR1 GTSNPN, CDR2 SVGIG (reference sequence). V gave up 3 bases and J gave up 2 bases, with 19 bases separating them. The CDR3 runs 16 residues. The CDR3 loop reads CAWSRSGTLRNYGYTF. The DNA of the CDR3 is TGTGCCTGGAGCCGATCCGGGACCCTCAGGAACTATGGCTACACCTTC.

The chain uses TRBV6-2 or TRBV6-3 and TRBJ2-7, with 7 bases that match TRBD2. Germline CDR1 MNHEY, CDR2 SVGEGT. The CDR3 has 15 amino acids. The V segment lost 2 bases and the J segment 0 bases; nucleotides outside the gene matches: 4. This chain's CDR3 is CASSYGTTSSYEQYV. The CDR3 bases are TGTGCCAGCAGTTACGGGACTACCAGCTCCTACGAGCAGTACGTC.

This clonotype was seen more than once but under ten times. The V and J genes are TRBV7-2 and TRBJ2-7, with 9 positions matching TRBD1. The CDR3 is 14 residues long. Germline lookup yields CDR1 SGHTA and CDR2 FQGNSA. J lost 6 bases, V lost 5 bases, and 8 bases had no gene match. The DNA of the CDR3 is TGTGCCAGCAGCACCCTTGGACAGGGGTCCGAGCAGTACTTC. Protein: CASSTLGQGSEQYF.

The CDR3 here is CASSSGTGALSGNTIYF. In DNA form, the CDR3 reads TGCGCCAGCAGCTCCGGGACGGGGGCCCTCTCTGGAAACACCATATATTTT. The chain couples TRBV4-1 to TRBJ1-3, with D tentatively TRBD1 (6 bases). The germline CDR1 and CDR2 sequences are MGHRA and YSYEKL. The CDR3 extends over 17 amino acids. V shed 5 bases and J shed 0 bases, with 17 bases lying between them.

This chain links TRBV10-3 with TRBJ2-1; 11 nucleotides line up with TRBD2. V shed 2 bases and J 7 bases; nucleotides not matched to a gene: 7. Germline V gene sequence: CDR1 ENHRY, CDR2 SYGVKD. This CDR3 is built from 16 residues. Here the CDR3 DNA reads TGTGCCATCAGTGAGCGGCAACTAGCGGGAGTGAATGAGCAGTTCTTC. Protein sequence: CAISERQLAGVNEQFF.

This chain links TRBV12-3 or TRBV12-4 with TRBJ1-4; D perhaps matches TRBD1 (5 bases). There are 15 residues in the CDR3. V lost 3 bases and J 7 bases, leaving 15 bases between the germline ends. CDR3 residues: CASSLAQGVGEKLFF. DNA for the CDR3: TGTGCCAGCAGTTTGGCGCAGGGAGTGGGTGAAAAACTGTTTTTT.

This clonotype turned up a few times. V is TRBV7-3 and J is TRBJ1-1, with D unresolved. In germline, CDR1 is SGHTA, CDR2 FQGTGA. Trimming stripped 7 bases from V and 4 bases from J, with 19 bases between. There are 15 residues in the CDR3. CDR3: CASTPGRVVLTEAFF. CDR3 nucleotide sequence: TGTGCCAGCACCCCCGGCCGGGTCGTTCTCACTGAAGCTTTCTTT.